Described below is a single T cell receptor beta chain sequence and its context. The antigen remains unidentified. From germline, CDR1 is DFQATT and CDR2 SNEGSKA (reference sequence). V dropped 6 bases and J dropped 6; count of bases not matched to a gene: 10. This CDR3 spans 14 amino acids. TCRdb re-called the 5' RACE reads with MiXCR, one entry per CDR3 protein. Of 450,000 or so distinct CDR3 sequences listed, about 23% are singletons. This sample is part of a study of T-cell memory formation after mild COVID-19. General study findings and limits: Whether day 37 second-wave clones are SARS-CoV-2-specific was not confirmed.

The specimen sequenced was PBMCs or a T cell subset sorted from them (not recorded which). The source of this sequence is an adult woman who had mild COVID-19 (a few samples of this study predate the infection). Cell type and time point are not known. The rearrangement joins TRBV20-1 to TRBJ1-4, with 7 positions matching TRBD1. The CDR3 DNA is TGCAGTGCGACCGATTACAGGGGAGATGAAAAACTGTTTTTT. This codes for CSATDYRGDEKLFF.